The 31 T cell receptor beta chains below all came from one sample that was sequenced in a study of T cell responses to AZD1222 COVID-19 vaccine. Assay: immunoSEQ multiplex PCR; the TCRdb copy retains only in-frame clones and omits some. The sample carries 180,000 or so clones, about 93% recorded once. The sample in question was peripheral blood, obtained on day 0 of AZD1222 vaccination. Receptor source: an adult in good health.

The chain has TRBV29-1 and TRBJ2-3; 7 bases line up with TRBD1. V trimming: 3 bases; J trimming: 3 bases; junction bases outside the gene matches: 0. The CDR3 contains 12 residues. Germline loops: CDR1 SQVTM, CDR2 ANQGSEA. CDR3 bases: TGCAGCGTTGAGACAGGGACAGATACGCAGTATTTT. Protein product: CSVETGTDTQYF.

This chain connects TRBV28 to TRBJ1-1; D is perhaps TRBD1 (5 bases). V lost 2 bases, J lost 5 bases, and 12 bases lay in between. The CDR3 runs 14 residues. Germline CDR1 MDHEN, CDR2 SYDVKM. In DNA, the CDR3 is TGTGCCAGCAGTTTACCCCGGGGGGATACTGAAGCTTTCTTT. Residues: CASSLPRGDTEAFF.

The V gene is TRBV20-1, the J gene TRBJ1-3; D perhaps matches TRBD1 (5 bases). Trimming took 3 bases from V and 2 from J, leaving 8 bases between them. The CDR3 spans 13 residues. The germline V gene has CDR1 DFQATT and CDR2 SNEGSKA (reference sequence). CDR3 nucleotides: TGCAGTGCTAGTGCCAGGGCTGGAAACACCATATATTTT. Amino acids: CSASARAGNTIYF.

The J gene is TRBJ2-5, the V gene TRBV10-3; tentative D call: TRBD2 (5 bases). The CDR3 contains 12 residues. V lost 2 bases, J lost 9 bases, and 10 bases lay in between. Germline V CDR1 and CDR2: ENHRY, SYGVKD. CDR3 residues: CAISELLGAQYF. The CDR3 region has the DNA TGTGCCATCAGTGAGCTCCTCGGGGCCCAGTACTTC.

J is TRBJ1-6 and V is TRBV5-4, with 8 bases that match TRBD1. The CDR3 extends over 17 amino acids. Germline assignment: CDR1 SGHNT and CDR2 YYREEE (reference sequence). Trimming cost V 4 bases and J 1 base; bases outside gene matches: 7. The CDR3 region is CASSGTGWGSYNSPLHF. Here the CDR3 DNA reads TGTGCCAGCAGCGGGACAGGTTGGGGATCCTATAATTCACCCCTCCACTTT. Using reference TRBV5-4 and TRBJ1-6 for the parts outside the CDR3, the full variable domain is ETGVTQSPTHLIKTRGQQVTLRCSSQSGHNTVSWYQQALGQGPQFIFQYYREEENGRGNFPPRFSGLQFPNYSSELNVNALELDDSALYLCASSGTGWGSYNSPLHFGNGTRLTVT.

The gene calls are TRBV5-1 and TRBJ1-2; 8 bases are shared with TRBD1. Trimming cost V 4 bases and J 2 bases; bases outside gene matches: 10. The length of the CDR3 is 16 residues. The V gene's germline CDR1 is SGHRS and CDR2 YFSETQ. The CDR3 region is CASSPTGQALNYGYTF. CDR3 in DNA: TGCGCCAGCAGCCCAACGGGACAGGCGCTAAACTATGGCTACACCTTC.

In DNA, the CDR3 is TGTGCCAGCAGCTCCACCAGGCAGGGAGGGAACACCATATATTTT. Translated, it gives CASSSTRQGGNTIYF. The chain joins TRBV5-4 to TRBJ1-3, with D tentatively TRBD1 (5 bases). This CDR3 comprises 15 residues. The germline gives CDR1 SGHNT, CDR2 YYREEE (reference sequence). The V and J ends lost 3 bases and 7 bases respectively, with 17 bases between them. Variable domain in full (rest from reference TRBV5-4 and TRBJ1-3): ETGVTQSPTHLIKTRGQQVTLRCSSQSGHNTVSWYQQALGQGPQFIFQYYREEENGRGNFPPRFSGLQFPNYSSELNVNALELDDSALYLCASSSTRQGGNTIYFGEGSWLTVV.

V and J are TRBV15 and TRBJ2-5; maybe TRBD2 (6 bases). The V and J ends lost 1 base and 5 bases respectively, with 11 bases between them. The CDR3 totals 14 residues. The germline CDR1 and CDR2 sequences are LNHNV and YYDKDF (reference sequence). This CDR3 is CATSRVGGWETQYF. DNA of the CDR3: TGTGCCACCAGCAGAGTCGGAGGGTGGGAGACCCAGTACTTC.

The J gene is TRBJ1-5, the V gene TRBV9, with D possibly TRBD1 on 6 matching bases. V lost 4 bases to trimming and J lost 3 bases, with 14 bases between them. The CDR3 runs to 15 residues. Germline V gives CDR1 SGDLS, CDR2 YYNGEE. CDR3 region: CASSLTGANNQPQHF. DNA of the CDR3: TGTGCCAGCAGCCTGACAGGTGCGAACAATCAGCCCCAGCATTTT. The whole variable domain, filled in from reference TRBV9 and TRBJ1-5, reads DSGVTQTPKHLITATGQRVTLRCSPRSGDLSVYWYQQSLDQGLQFLIQYYNGEERAKGNILERFSAQQFPDLHSELNLSSLELGDSALYFCASSLTGANNQPQHFGDGTRLSIL.

The J gene is TRBJ1-2, the V gene TRBV7-3; D may be TRBD1 (6 bases). The length of the CDR3 is 15 residues. The V and J ends lost 5 bases and 6 bases respectively, with 19 bases between them. Germline V gene sequence: CDR1 SGHTA, CDR2 FQGTGA. The CDR3 loop is CASSRTGSEGDGYTF. CDR3 in DNA: TGTGCCAGCAGCCGAACAGGGTCCGAAGGCGATGGCTACACCTTC. Filled out from reference TRBV7-3 and TRBJ1-2, the complete variable domain reads GAGVSQTPSNKVTEKGKYVELRCDPISGHTALYWYRQSLGQGPEFLIYFQGTGAADDSGLPNDRFFAVRPEGSVSTLKIQRTERGDSAVYLCASSRTGSEGDGYTFGSGTRLTVV.

The chain couples TRBV5-1 to TRBJ1-1; weak D call: TRBD1 (5 bases). V was clipped by 5 bases and J by 2 bases, with 13 bases between them. Germline assignment: CDR1 SGHRS and CDR2 YFSETQ. The CDR3 contains 14 residues. CDR3 sequence (DNA): TGCGCCAGCAGTCCGGGACGAACAAACACTGAAGCTTTCTTT. It is translated as CASSPGRTNTEAFF.

The rearrangement links TRBV27 to TRBJ1-1; D is ambiguous. The V and J ends lost 5 bases and 5 bases respectively, with 18 bases between them. Per the germline V gene, CDR1 is MNHEY and CDR2 is SMNVEV (reference sequence). The CDR3 spans 15 residues. The CDR3 sequence is CASSPAGRSGTEAFF. For the CDR3, the DNA is TGTGCCAGCAGTCCGGCAGGTCGGAGTGGAACTGAAGCTTTCTTT.

This clone occurred once. This chain links TRBV5-4 with TRBJ2-2; 8 nucleotides agree with TRBD2. Germline CDR1 is SGHNT and CDR2 is YYREEE (reference sequence). The CDR3 loop spans 15 amino acids. J was trimmed by 0 bases and V by 3 bases; bases with no gene match: 1. The CDR3 DNA follows: TGTGCCAGCAGCTGGGGACTAGCGAACACCGGGGAGCTGTTTTTT. It codes for CASSWGLANTGELFF.

The chain uses TRBV2 and TRBJ2-7; weak D call: TRBD2 (7 bases). From germline, CDR1 is SNHLY and CDR2 FYNNEI. This CDR3 contains 13 residues. V gave up 7 bases and J gave up 2 bases, with 12 bases separating them. The CDR3 loop is CASTGGQTYEQYF. Written as DNA, the CDR3 is TGTGCCAGCACCGGGGGGCAGACCTACGAGCAGTACTTC.

This chain uses TRBV30 with TRBJ2-7, with TRBD2 matching over 8 bases. Germline lookup yields CDR1 GTSNPN and CDR2 SVGIG (reference sequence). J was trimmed by 7 bases and V by 1 base; bases with no gene match: 0. This CDR3 has 11 amino acids. CDR3 amino acids: CAWSGLAEQYF. The CDR3 nucleotides are TGTGCCTGGAGTGGACTAGCGGAGCAGTACTTC.

This chain joins TRBV27 and TRBJ2-2; D gene ambiguous. The CDR3 runs 13 residues. Trimming removed 3 bases at V and 1 base at J, with 3 bases between. Germline V gene sequence: CDR1 MNHEY, CDR2 SMNVEV (reference sequence). The CDR3: CASSFRNTGELFF. CDR3 in DNA: TGTGCCAGCAGTTTTCGGAACACCGGGGAGCTGTTTTTT.

The V and J genes are TRBV9 and TRBJ1-6, with no clear D. With 0 bases removed from V and 10 bases from J, the gap between germline ends came to 8 bases. The germline V gene encodes CDR1 SGDLS and CDR2 YYNGEE. CDR3 length: 13 residues. The DNA for the CDR3 is TGTGCCAGCAGCGTAGTGATGGGGTCACCCCTCCACTTT. This gives the protein CASSVVMGSPLHF.

The genes are TRBV4-1 and TRBJ2-3, with D unresolved. Germline V gene sequence: CDR1 MGHRA, CDR2 YSYEKL. The CDR3 runs 15 residues. Between the trimmed V and J ends, which lost 0 bases and 2 bases, there was a span of 9 bases. The DNA of the CDR3 is TGCGCCAGCAGCCAAGAGAGCCTCCTCACAGATACGCAGTATTTT. It specifies CASSQESLLTDTQYF.

V usage is TRBV25-1 and J usage is TRBJ2-3; 9 nucleotides agree with TRBD2. Germline CDR1 MGHDK, CDR2 SYGVNS. V was pared by 5 bases and J by 4 bases, with 7 bases of the junction left unmatched. This CDR3 has 15 residues. CDR3 residues: CASSPGLASSDTQYF. Written as DNA, the CDR3 is TGTGCCAGCAGTCCGGGACTAGCCTCCTCAGATACGCAGTATTTT.

The J gene is TRBJ2-7, the V gene TRBV3-1 (or the pseudogene TRBV3-2), with D hard to call. The CDR3 length is 14 residues. V gave up 1 base and J gave up 9 bases, with 16 bases separating them. Germline CDR1 is LGHDT and CDR2 is YNNKEL (reference sequence). CDR3 residues: CASSQGHRADGQYF. CDR3 coding DNA: TGTGCCAGCAGCCAAGGTCACAGAGCCGACGGGCAGTACTTC.

The chain is built from TRBV14 and TRBJ2-1; no firm D call. Germline CDR1 is SGHDN and CDR2 is FVKESK. The V and J ends lost 0 bases and 10 bases respectively, with 7 bases between them. This CDR3 has 12 amino acids. Written as DNA, the CDR3 is TGTGCCAGCAGCCAAGAAAAGACAGAGCAGTTCTTC. Translation gives CASSQEKTEQFF.

The chain uses TRBV3-1 (or the pseudogene TRBV3-2) and TRBJ1-5, with D possibly TRBD1 on 5 matching bases. V lost 1 base and J lost 5, with 9 bases in between. Germline CDR1 and CDR2: LGHDT and YNNKEL (reference sequence). This CDR3 has 14 amino acids. Here the CDR3 reads CASSQAGGYQPQHF. CDR3 DNA sequence: TGTGCCAGCAGCCAAGCGGGGGGGTATCAGCCCCAGCATTTT.

The chain couples TRBV7-8 to TRBJ2-3; 10 nucleotides match TRBD2. The CDR3 consists of 15 residues. Germline trimming cut 3 bases from V and 4 bases from J; bases unmatched to any gene: 4. CDR1 is SGHVS and CDR2 is FQNEAQ in the germline V gene. The chain's CDR3 is CASSFSSGSADTQYF. The CDR3 DNA reads as TGTGCCAGCAGCTTCTCTAGCGGGAGTGCAGATACGCAGTATTTT.

The table lists this clone with a count of one. The CDR3: CASSLQGRKNTEAFF. The CDR3, as DNA: TGTGCCAGCAGCTTACAGGGTCGGAAGAACACTGAAGCTTTCTTT. This rearrangement joins TRBV6-5 to TRBJ1-1, with a possible D match to TRBD1 (6 bases). The V gene lost 6 bases and the J gene lost 1 base, with 15 bases spanning the gap. CDR1 and CDR2 from the germline V gene are MNHEY and SVGAGI. The CDR3 contains 15 residues.

This clone is a singleton in its sample. The V call is TRBV19, the J call TRBJ1-5; 9 nucleotides line up with TRBD1. CDR3 length: 15 residues. V lost 6 bases and J lost 0; bases outside the gene matches: 3. Germline CDR1 and CDR2: LNHDA and SQIVND (reference sequence). The CDR3, as DNA: TGTGCCAGTAGGATACAGGGGGCTAGCAATCAGCCCCAGCATTTT. This sequence encodes CASRIQGASNQPQHF. The full variable domain, in which reference TRBV19 and TRBJ1-5 provide the parts outside the CDR3, is DGGITQSPKYLFRKEGQNVTLSCEQNLNHDAMYWYRQDPGQGLRLIYYSQIVNDFQKGDIAEGYSVSREKKESFPLTVTSAQKNPTAFYLCASRIQGASNQPQHFGDGTRLSIL.

This clone has only one observation. The chain links TRBV19 to TRBJ1-5; no clear D gene. V was cut by 5 bases and J by 6 bases, with 8 bases left in between. CDR1 LNHDA and CDR2 SQIVND come from the germline V gene (reference sequence). The CDR3 spans 12 residues. The CDR3 protein is CASSLKSQPQHF. The CDR3, as DNA: TGTGCCAGTAGTCTAAAGTCTCAGCCCCAGCATTTT.

The J gene is TRBJ2-2, the V gene TRBV15; D may be TRBD2 (6 bases). Trimming left V 1 base short and J 4 bases short, with 10 bases between. The CDR3 spans 15 residues. CDR1 and CDR2 from the germline V gene are LNHNV and YYDKDF (reference sequence). The CDR3 DNA follows: TGTGCCACCAGCAGAGGTCCGGGAGCCACCGGGGAGCTGTTTTTT. It is translated as CATSRGPGATGELFF.

The rearrangement joins TRBV2 to TRBJ1-1; D is undetermined. V lost 3 bases to trimming and J lost 12 bases, with 11 bases between them. CDR1 SNHLY and CDR2 FYNNEI come from the germline V gene. This CDR3 has 11 amino acids. The DNA of the CDR3 is TGTGCCAGCAGTGAGAGGGCTTCACCTTTCTTT. It translates to CASSERASPFF. Complete variable domain (other parts from reference TRBV2 and TRBJ1-1): EPEVTQTPSHQVTQMGQEVILRCVPISNHLYFYWYRQILGQKVEFLVSFYNNEISEKSEIFDDQFSVERPDGSNFTLKIRSTKLEDSAMYFCASSERASPFFGQGTRLTVV.

J is TRBJ1-6 and V is TRBV9; D is unresolved. CDR3 length: 16 residues. Trimming shortened V by 0 bases and J by 7 bases, and 14 bases separated the two germline ends. CDR1 is SGDLS and CDR2 is YYNGEE in the germline V gene. The CDR3 nucleotides are TGTGCCAGCAGCGTAGAATGGGGATCGGGGAATTCACCCCTCCACTTT. Encoded protein: CASSVEWGSGNSPLHF.

The rearrangement links TRBV5-1 to TRBJ2-1, with TRBD1 as a possible D gene (5 bases). Trimming stripped 5 bases from V and 7 bases from J, with 13 bases between. Germline V gives CDR1 SGHRS, CDR2 YFSETQ. This CDR3 spans 13 amino acids. CDR3 protein: CASSQPQGNEQFF. The CDR3 DNA is TGCGCCAGCAGTCAACCTCAGGGAAATGAGCAGTTCTTC. The full variable domain, its missing parts supplied by reference TRBV5-1 and TRBJ2-1, is KAGVTQTPRYLIKTRGQQVTLSCSPISGHRSVSWYQQTPGQGLQFLFEYFSETQRNKGNFPGRFSGRQFSNSRSEMNVSTLELGDSALYLCASSQPQGNEQFFGPGTRLTVL.

The chain uses TRBV27 and TRBJ1-2; possibly TRBD1 for D (6 bases). There are 17 residues in the CDR3. The V end was cut by 7 bases, the J end by 3 bases, with 24 bases between. The germline CDR1 and CDR2 sequences are MNHEY and SMNVEV (reference sequence). The CDR3 loop reads CASTLRALQGFYYGYTF. The CDR3 bases are TGTGCCAGCACCCTTCGGGCCTTACAGGGATTTTACTATGGCTACACCTTC.